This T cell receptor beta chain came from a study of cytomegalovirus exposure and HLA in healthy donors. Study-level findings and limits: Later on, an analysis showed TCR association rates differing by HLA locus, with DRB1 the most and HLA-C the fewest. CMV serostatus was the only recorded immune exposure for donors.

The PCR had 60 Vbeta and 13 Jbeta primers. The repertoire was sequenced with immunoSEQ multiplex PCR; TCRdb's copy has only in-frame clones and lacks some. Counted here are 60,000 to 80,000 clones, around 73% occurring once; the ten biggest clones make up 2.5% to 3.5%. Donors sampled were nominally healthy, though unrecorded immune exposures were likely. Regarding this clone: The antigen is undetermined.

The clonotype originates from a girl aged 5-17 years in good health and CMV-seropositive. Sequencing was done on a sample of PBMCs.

The CDR3 protein is CASSLVGVAEAFF. The CDR3 nucleotides read TGTGCCAGCAGCTTAGTTGGAGTCGCTGAAGCTTTCTTT. This chain uses TRBV7-9 with TRBJ1-1; no clear D. V was cut by 1 base and J by 6 bases, with 9 bases left in between. Germline loops: CDR1 SEHNR, CDR2 FQNEAQ (reference sequence). This CDR3 comprises 13 residues.